This TCR beta chain was recorded in a study of control samples from healthy donors and cancer patients. This clone was seen a single time. Method: immunoSEQ multiplex PCR; TCRdb's copy keeps in-frame clones and lacks some. The sample includes approximately 140,000 clones, under 95% of them seen just once. The specimen was blood. The TCR was taken from a man aged 40-55 years in good health.

The CDR3 DNA sequence: TGCGCCAGCAGTCGGGACAGAAGCTCACCCCTCCACTTT. It is translated as CASSRDRSSPLHF. The chain uses TRBV10-1 and TRBJ1-6; 7 bases are a match to TRBD1. From germline, CDR1 is WNHNN and CDR2 SYGVQD (reference sequence). The J segment lost 10 bases and the V segment lost 5 bases, leaving 5 bases of the junction unmatched. The CDR3 has 13 amino acids.